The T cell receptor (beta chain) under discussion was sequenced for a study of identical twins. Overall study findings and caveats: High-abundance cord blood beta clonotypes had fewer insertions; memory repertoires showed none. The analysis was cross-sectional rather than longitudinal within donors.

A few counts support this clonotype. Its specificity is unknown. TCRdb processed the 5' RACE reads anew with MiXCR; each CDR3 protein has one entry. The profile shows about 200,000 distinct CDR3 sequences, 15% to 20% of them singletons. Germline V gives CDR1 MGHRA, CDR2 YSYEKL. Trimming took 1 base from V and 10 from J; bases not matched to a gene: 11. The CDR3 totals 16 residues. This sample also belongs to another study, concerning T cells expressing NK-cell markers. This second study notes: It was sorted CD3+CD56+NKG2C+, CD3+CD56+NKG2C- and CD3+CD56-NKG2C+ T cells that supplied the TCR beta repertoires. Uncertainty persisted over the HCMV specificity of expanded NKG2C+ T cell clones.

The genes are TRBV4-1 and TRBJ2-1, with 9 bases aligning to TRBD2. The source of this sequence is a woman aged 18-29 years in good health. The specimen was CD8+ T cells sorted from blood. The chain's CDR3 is CASSQVAGAPAREQFF. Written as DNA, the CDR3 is TGCGCCAGCAGCCAAGTAGCGGGAGCCCCCGCCAGGGAGCAGTTCTTC.